One sample yielded the 20 T cell receptor beta chains listed below, sequenced in a study of identical twins. TCRdb itself ran the 5' RACE reads through MiXCR, one entry per CDR3 protein. Counted here are about 890,000 distinct CDR3 sequences, 10% to 15% occurring once; the ten biggest clones make up under 2%. These data were also filed under a second study, of yellow fever vaccine responses in identical twins.

Sequenced material: PBMCs. The receptors stem from a woman in her late teens or twenties in good health.

The chain combines TRBV10-3 with TRBJ1-5; D is undetermined. Germline V lookup: CDR1 ENHRY, CDR2 SYGVKD. V lost 0 bases and J lost 5, with 14 bases in between. This CDR3 contains 16 residues. CDR3 bases: TGTGCCATCAGTGAGTCGTTCACGCGTGGTGATCAGCCCCAGCATTTT. Translated: CAISESFTRGDQPQHF.

This clonotype was detected only a few times. The chain carries TRBV20-1 and TRBJ1-6; D is ambiguous. Trimming pared 0 bases from V and 0 bases from J, leaving 9 bases between. Germline assignment: CDR1 DFQATT and CDR2 SNEGSKA (reference sequence). The CDR3 contains 16 residues. The CDR3 sequence is CSARDMGSSYNSPLHF. The CDR3 DNA sequence: TGCAGTGCTAGAGATATGGGGAGCTCCTATAATTCACCCCTCCACTTT.

This rearrangement joins TRBV7-6 to TRBJ2-3; 10 nucleotides match TRBD2. This CDR3 has 16 amino acids. In germline, CDR1 is SGHVS, CDR2 FNYEAQ. The ends lost 5 bases at V and 2 bases at J; junction bases unmatched: 7. CDR3 amino acids: CASSENSGGYTDTQYF. The CDR3 DNA sequence: TGTGCCAGCAGCGAAAATAGCGGGGGGTACACAGATACGCAGTATTTT. The variable domain in full, completed from reference TRBV7-6 and TRBJ2-3, reads GAGVSQSPRYKVTKRGQDVALRCDPISGHVSLYWYRQALGQGPEFLTYFNYEAQQDKSGLPNDRFSAERPEGSISTLTIQRTEQRDSAMYRCASSENSGGYTDTQYFGPGTRLTVL.

This clonotype was seen at least ten times. The V call is TRBV27, the J call TRBJ2-3, with D tentatively TRBD2 (5 bases). Trimming pared 5 bases from V and 6 bases from J, leaving 15 bases between. Germline lookup yields CDR1 MNHEY and CDR2 SMNVEV (reference sequence). The CDR3 spans 14 residues. The CDR3 region is CASSLLGSSDTQYF. CDR3 in DNA: TGTGCCAGCAGTCTACTAGGATCGTCGGATACGCAGTATTTT.

V gene TRBV24-1 combines with J gene TRBJ2-1; 7 bases are a match to TRBD2. Unmatched junction bases numbered 4, after V lost 7 bases and J lost 5 bases. The CDR3 length is 13 residues. Per the germline V gene, CDR1 is KGHDR and CDR2 is SFDVKD. CDR3 protein: CATSTAGNNEQFF. DNA of the CDR3: TGTGCCACCAGCACAGCGGGAAACAATGAGCAGTTCTTC.

This clonotype was detected a few times. J is TRBJ2-3 and V is TRBV6-1, with 7 bases matching TRBD1. V lost 4 bases and J lost 0; bases outside the gene matches: 7. The germline V gene has CDR1 MNHNS and CDR2 SASEGT. There are 16 residues in the CDR3. CDR3 DNA sequence: TGTGCCAGCAGTGGATCGACAGGGTCTAGCACAGATACGCAGTATTTT. It encodes CASSGSTGSSTDTQYF.

This chain links TRBV11-1 with TRBJ2-2, with D possibly matching TRBD1 (6 bases). The V end was cut by 5 bases, the J end by 1 base, with 20 bases between. This CDR3 is built from 18 residues. CDR1 SGHAT and CDR2 FQDESV come from the germline V gene (reference sequence). The DNA of the CDR3 is TGTGCCAGCAGCCCCCACCCGGGCCAGGGGAGGAACACCGGGGAGCTGTTTTTT. Its translation is CASSPHPGQGRNTGELFF.

The V gene is TRBV20-1, the J gene TRBJ2-1; TRBD1 matches 7 bases. Trimming cost V 2 bases and J 8 bases; bases outside gene matches: 12. The V gene's germline CDR1 is DFQATT and CDR2 SNEGSKA (reference sequence). The CDR3 length is 15 residues. The CDR3 DNA is TGCAGTGCTAGACTCCCCGACAGGGTCAGCGATGAGCAGTTCTTC. As protein: CSARLPDRVSDEQFF.

This chain links TRBV7-8 with TRBJ2-7, with 12 bases matching TRBD2. This CDR3 has 15 amino acids. Germline trimming cut 7 bases from V and 8 bases from J; bases unmatched to any gene: 12. The germline CDR1 and CDR2 sequences are SGHVS and FQNEAQ. The CDR3 spells CASTLLLAGGTKQYF. The CDR3 region has the DNA TGTGCCAGCACCCTACTCCTAGCGGGAGGGACTAAGCAGTACTTC.

This clonotype occurred many times. The V and J genes are TRBV5-1 and TRBJ2-1, with 8 nucleotides matching TRBD2. The CDR3 consists of 15 residues. The J segment lost 3 bases and the V segment lost 0 bases, leaving 2 bases of the junction unmatched. Per the germline V gene, CDR1 is SGHRS and CDR2 is YFSETQ. CDR3 loop: CASSLGAGVYNEQFF. The CDR3 DNA reads TGCGCCAGCAGCTTGGGAGCGGGAGTCTACAATGAGCAGTTCTTC.

The chain carries TRBV25-1 and TRBJ1-1; D is unclear. Germline V CDR1 and CDR2: MGHDK, SYGVNS. V was cut by 4 bases and J by 4 bases, with 13 bases left in between. This CDR3 spans 14 amino acids. CDR3 nucleotide sequence: TGTGCCAGCAGTGGTAGGGTACCTCTCACTGAAGCTTTCTTT. Protein sequence: CASSGRVPLTEAFF.

The chain links TRBV6-1 to TRBJ1-1; possibly TRBD1 for D (6 bases). The CDR3 length is 13 residues. V lost 8 bases, J lost 4 bases, and 14 bases lay in between. Germline CDR1 and CDR2: MNHNS and SASEGT. The CDR3 coding sequence is TGTGCCAGCTTCGGAGGGGGTAGCACTGAAGCTTTCTTT. Residues: CASFGGGSTEAFF.

This clonotype showed up just a few times. The chain is built from TRBV20-1 and TRBJ2-2; the D gene is possibly TRBD2 (7 bases). This CDR3 comprises 14 residues. CDR1 is DFQATT and CDR2 is SNEGSKA in the germline V gene (reference sequence). Trimming cost V 4 bases and J 5 bases, with 14 bases left between them. The DNA of the CDR3 is TGCAGTGCTAAATATCGGGGGGCGACCGGGGAGCTGTTTTTT. The encoded protein is CSAKYRGATGELFF.

This clonotype was found many times. The V gene is TRBV20-1, the J gene TRBJ2-5, with a possible D match to TRBD1 (5 bases). The V end lost 0 bases, the J end lost 3 bases, and 5 bases lay between the germline ends. Germline CDR1 and CDR2: DFQATT and SNEGSKA (reference sequence). The CDR3 totals 12 residues. CDR3 sequence reads: CSAREGEETQYF. DNA of the CDR3: TGCAGTGCTAGAGAAGGGGAAGAGACCCAGTACTTC.

This clonotype was found a few times. The J gene is TRBJ2-2, the V gene TRBV6-1; D may be TRBD1 (6 bases). CDR1 and CDR2 (germline): MNHNS, SASEGT. V was clipped by 5 bases and J by 6 bases, with 13 bases between them. The CDR3 totals 14 residues. CDR3 loop: CASSPPGVAGELFF. CDR3 coding DNA: TGTGCCAGCAGTCCACCAGGGGTGGCCGGGGAGCTGTTTTTT.

The sample holds a few counts of this clonotype. This chain joins TRBV6-1 and TRBJ2-1, with TRBD1 identical over 9 bases. The trim removed 6 bases at V and 4 bases at J, leaving 7 bases unmatched. There are 15 residues in the CDR3. CDR1 is MNHNS and CDR2 is SASEGT in the germline V gene. Here the CDR3 reads CASRQQGAQYNEQFF. CDR3 DNA: TGTGCCAGCAGGCAACAGGGGGCCCAATACAATGAGCAGTTCTTC.

This clonotype appeared many times. The CDR3 nucleotides are TGTGCCAGCAGTTTGTGGGGAGGGACAGGGGGCGGTGGCAATCAGCCCCAGCATTTT. This codes for CASSLWGGTGGGGNQPQHF. The V and J genes are TRBV28 and TRBJ1-5; 12 bases are shared with TRBD1. CDR3 length: 19 amino acids. Germline V gene sequence: CDR1 MDHEN, CDR2 SYDVKM. Losses at the gene ends were 3 bases for V and 2 bases for J; bases not matched to a gene: 11.

This clonotype was counted at least ten times. J is TRBJ1-1 and V is TRBV9; D call uncertain. The CDR3 contains 13 residues. The germline V gene encodes CDR1 SGDLS and CDR2 YYNGEE. Trimming stripped 1 base from V and 0 bases from J, with 4 bases between. The CDR3 is CASSVRVNTEAFF. In DNA, the CDR3 is TGTGCCAGCAGCGTAAGAGTGAACACTGAAGCTTTCTTT.

This clonotype was observed a few times. The chain employs TRBV7-8 and TRBJ2-7; no clear D gene. CDR3 length: 12 residues. The ends were cut back, 3 bases at V and 6 bases at J, with 9 bases in the middle. Germline V gene lookup returns CDR1 SGHVS and CDR2 FQNEAQ. The CDR3 nucleotides read TGTGCCAGCAGCTTTAGTATGGCCGAGCAGTACTTC. It codes for CASSFSMAEQYF.

With regard to this clonotype: This CDR3 is missing its conserved last phenylalanine or tryptophan, likely due to a read error. V is TRBV6-2 or TRBV6-3 and J is TRBJ1-2, with a possible D match to TRBD1 (6 bases). Germline loops: CDR1 MNHEY, CDR2 SVGEGT. This CDR3 region has 13 residues. The V end lost 5 bases, the J end lost 4 bases, and 11 bases lay between the germline ends. The CDR3 nucleotides read TGTGCCAGCAGTGATACAGGGATCTATGGCTACACCTAC. Amino acid sequence: CASSDTGIYGYTY.